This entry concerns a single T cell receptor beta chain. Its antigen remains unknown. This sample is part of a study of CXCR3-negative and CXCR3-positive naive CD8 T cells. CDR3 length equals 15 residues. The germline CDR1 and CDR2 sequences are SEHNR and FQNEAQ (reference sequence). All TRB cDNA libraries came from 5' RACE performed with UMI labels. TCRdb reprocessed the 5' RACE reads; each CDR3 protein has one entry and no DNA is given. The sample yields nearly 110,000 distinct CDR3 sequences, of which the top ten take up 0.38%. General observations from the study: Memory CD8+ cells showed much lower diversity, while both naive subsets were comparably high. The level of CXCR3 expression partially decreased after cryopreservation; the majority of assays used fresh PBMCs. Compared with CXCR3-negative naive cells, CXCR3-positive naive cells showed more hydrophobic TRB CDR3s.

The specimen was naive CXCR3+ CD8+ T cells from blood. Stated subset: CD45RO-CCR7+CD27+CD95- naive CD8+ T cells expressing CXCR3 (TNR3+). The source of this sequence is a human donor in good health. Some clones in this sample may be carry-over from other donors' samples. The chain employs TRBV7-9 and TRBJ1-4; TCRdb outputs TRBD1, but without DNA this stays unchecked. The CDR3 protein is CASGPLSTTNEKLFF.